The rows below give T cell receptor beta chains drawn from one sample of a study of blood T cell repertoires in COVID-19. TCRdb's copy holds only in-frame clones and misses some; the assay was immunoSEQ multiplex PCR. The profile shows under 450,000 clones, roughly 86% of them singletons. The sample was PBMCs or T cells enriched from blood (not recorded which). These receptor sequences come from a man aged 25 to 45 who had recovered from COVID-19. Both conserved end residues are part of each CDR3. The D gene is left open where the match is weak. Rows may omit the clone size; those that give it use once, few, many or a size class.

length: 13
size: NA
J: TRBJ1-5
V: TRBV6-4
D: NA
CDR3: CASSDSVGGPQHF
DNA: TGTGCCAGCAGTGACTCGGTAGGCGGGCCCCAGCATTTT

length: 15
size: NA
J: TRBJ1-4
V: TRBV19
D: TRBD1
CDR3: CASSIQGDTNEKLFF
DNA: TGTGCCAGTAGTATCCAGGGGGACACTAATGAAAAACTGTTTTTT

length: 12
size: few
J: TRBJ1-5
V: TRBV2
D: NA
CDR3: CASTRLGEPQHF
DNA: TGTGCCAGCACCAGATTAGGGGAGCCCCAGCATTTT

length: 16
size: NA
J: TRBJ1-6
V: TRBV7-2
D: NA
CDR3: CASSLWRSSYNSPLHF
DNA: TGTGCCAGCAGCTTATGGCGGAGCTCCTATAATTCACCCCTCCACTTT

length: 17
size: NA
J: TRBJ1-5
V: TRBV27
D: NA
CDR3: CASRPSVAGDSNQPQHF
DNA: TGTGCCAGCAGACCGTCAGTAGCCGGGGATAGCAATCAGCCCCAGCATTTT

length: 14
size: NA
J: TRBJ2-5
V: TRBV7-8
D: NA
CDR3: CASREQAIQETQYF
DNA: TGTGCCAGCAGGGAACAGGCCATACAAGAGACCCAGTACTTC

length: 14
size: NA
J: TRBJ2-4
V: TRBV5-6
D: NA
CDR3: CASSRGQTKNIQYF
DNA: TGTGCCAGCAGCCGGGGACAAACCAAAAACATTCAGTACTTC

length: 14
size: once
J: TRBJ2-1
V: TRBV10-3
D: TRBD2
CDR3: CAISLGLAGNEQFF
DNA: TGTGCCATCAGCCTGGGACTAGCGGGCAATGAGCAGTTCTTC

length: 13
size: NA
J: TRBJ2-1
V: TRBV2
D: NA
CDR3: CASSEGGYNEQFF
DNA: TGTGCCAGCAGTGAAGGCGGATACAATGAGCAGTTCTTC

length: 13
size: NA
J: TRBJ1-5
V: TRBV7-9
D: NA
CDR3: CASSHDGDLAQHF
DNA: TGTGCCAGCAGTCACGACGGGGATTTAGCCCAGCATTTT

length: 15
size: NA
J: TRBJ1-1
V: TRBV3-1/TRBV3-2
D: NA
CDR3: CASSLAGARGTEAFF
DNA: TGTGCCAGCAGCCTAGCGGGGGCGCGAGGCACTGAAGCTTTCTTT

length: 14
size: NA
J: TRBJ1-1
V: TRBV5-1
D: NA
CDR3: CASSLDRMNTEAFF
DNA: TGCGCCAGCAGCTTGGACAGGATGAACACTGAAGCTTTCTTT

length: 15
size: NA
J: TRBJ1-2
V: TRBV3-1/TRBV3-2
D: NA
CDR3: CASSAGWADLYGYTF
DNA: TGTGCCAGCAGCGCGGGATGGGCAGACCTCTATGGCTACACCTTC

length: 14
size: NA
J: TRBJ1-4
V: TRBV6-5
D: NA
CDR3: CASKRDLANEKLFF
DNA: TGTGCCAGCAAGCGTGATTTGGCTAATGAAAAACTGTTTTTT

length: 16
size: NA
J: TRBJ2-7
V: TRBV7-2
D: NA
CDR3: CASSLVGRPDSYEQYF
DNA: TGTGCCAGCAGCTTAGTGGGCCGACCCGACTCCTACGAGCAGTACTTC

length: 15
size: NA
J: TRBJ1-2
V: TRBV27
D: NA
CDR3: CASSFRRTPGSGYTF
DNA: TGTGCCAGCAGTTTCCGTCGGACACCCGGGAGTGGCTACACCTTC

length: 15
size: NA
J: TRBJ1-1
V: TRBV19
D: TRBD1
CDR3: CATREGAGGFTEAFF
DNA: TGTGCCACCAGAGAGGGGGCCGGGGGCTTCACTGAAGCTTTCTTT

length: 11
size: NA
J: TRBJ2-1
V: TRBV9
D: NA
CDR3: CASMRNHEQFF
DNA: TGTGCCAGCATGCGGAATCATGAGCAGTTCTTC

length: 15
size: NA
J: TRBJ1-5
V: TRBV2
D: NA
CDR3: CASSDNSLSNQPQHF
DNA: TGTGCCAGCAGTGACAACAGTTTAAGCAATCAGCCCCAGCATTTT

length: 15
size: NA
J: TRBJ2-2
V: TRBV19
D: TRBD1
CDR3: CASNMDRIGTGELFF
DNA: TGTGCCAGTAATATGGACAGGATCGGGACCGGGGAGCTGTTTTTT

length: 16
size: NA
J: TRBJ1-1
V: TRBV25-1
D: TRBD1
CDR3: CASSRYGQGGNTEAFF
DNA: TGTGCCAGCAGTCGATACGGACAGGGTGGGAACACTGAAGCTTTCTTT

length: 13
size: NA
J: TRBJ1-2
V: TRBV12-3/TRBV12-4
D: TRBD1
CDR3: CASGIRGQGDHIF
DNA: TGTGCCAGCGGGATCCGGGGACAGGGGGACCACATCTTC

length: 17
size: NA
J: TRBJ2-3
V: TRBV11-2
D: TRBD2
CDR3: CASSLSRLGGDADTQYF
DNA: TGTGCCAGCAGCTTATCCCGTCTCGGGGGGGATGCAGATACGCAGTATTTT

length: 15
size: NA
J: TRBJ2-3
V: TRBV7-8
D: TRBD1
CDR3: CASSTTGGGTDTQYF
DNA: TGTGCCAGCAGCACGACAGGGGGCGGCACAGATACGCAGTATTTT

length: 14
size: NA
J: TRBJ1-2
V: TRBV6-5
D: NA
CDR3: CASEGREANYGYTF
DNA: TGTGCCAGCGAAGGCAGGGAAGCTAACTATGGCTACACCTTC

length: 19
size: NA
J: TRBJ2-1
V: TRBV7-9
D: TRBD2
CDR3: CASSLSGTGGTSGEDEQFF
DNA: TGTGCCAGCAGCTTATCCGGGACAGGGGGGACTAGCGGGGAGGATGAGCAGTTCTTC

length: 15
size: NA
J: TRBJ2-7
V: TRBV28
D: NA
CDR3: CASSLRPGGNYEQYF
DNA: TGTGCCAGCAGTTTGCGTCCAGGGGGGAACTACGAGCAGTACTTC

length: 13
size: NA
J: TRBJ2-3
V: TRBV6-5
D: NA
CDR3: CASKWGRKDTQYF
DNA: TGTGCCAGCAAGTGGGGGCGTAAAGATACGCAGTATTTT

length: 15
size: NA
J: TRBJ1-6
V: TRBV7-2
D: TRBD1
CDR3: CASSSDRGLNSPLHF
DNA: TGTGCCAGCAGCTCCGACAGGGGGCTTAATTCACCCCTCCACTTT

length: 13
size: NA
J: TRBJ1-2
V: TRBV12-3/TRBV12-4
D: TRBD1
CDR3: CATRQGANYGYTF
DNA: TGTGCCACCAGACAGGGGGCTAACTATGGCTACACCTTC

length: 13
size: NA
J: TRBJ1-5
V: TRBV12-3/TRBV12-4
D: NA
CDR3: CASSLAGLGPQHF
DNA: TGTGCCAGCAGTTTAGCGGGCCTCGGGCCCCAGCATTTT

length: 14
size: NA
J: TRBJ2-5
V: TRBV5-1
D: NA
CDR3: CASRESAGQETQYF
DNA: TGCGCCAGCAGAGAATCTGCGGGGCAAGAGACCCAGTACTTC